This is a list of T cell receptor beta chains from one sample in a study of cytomegalovirus exposure and HLA in healthy donors. Method: immunoSEQ multiplex PCR; TCRdb's copy keeps in-frame clones and lacks some. The profile covers 20,000 to 25,000 clones, with around 77% appearing a single time and approximately 8% taken by the ten largest. The sequencing input was PBMCs. The receptors derive from a man aged 55 to 70 in good health and CMV-seronegative. Both conserved end residues are part of each CDR3. D genes are given only for firm matches. Clone size is shown for a subset of rows, as once, few, many or a class of expanded clone.

CDR3 DNA: TGTGCCAGCAGCTTACGCGGAGAAAGAGAGACCCAGTACTTC; CDR3 protein: CASSLRGERETQYF; clone size: .; V gene: TRBV7-9; D gene: .; J gene: TRBJ2-5
CDR3 DNA: TGCGCCAGCAGCTTGCGCCCAACCGGGACAGCTGGAAACACCATATATTTT; CDR3 protein: CASSLRPTGTAGNTIYF; clone size: .; V gene: TRBV5-1; D gene: TRBD1; J gene: TRBJ1-3
CDR3 DNA: TGTGCCAGCAGCGTAGACCCAGGCACCTACAATGAGCAGTTCTTC; CDR3 protein: CASSVDPGTYNEQFF; clone size: .; V gene: TRBV9; D gene: .; J gene: TRBJ2-1
CDR3 DNA: TGTGCCAGTAGCCTACAGGGGGGCTATGGCTACACCTTC; CDR3 protein: CASSLQGGYGYTF; clone size: once; V gene: TRBV19; D gene: TRBD1; J gene: TRBJ1-2
CDR3 DNA: TGTGCCAGTAGGCTTAAGGTCGGACTAGCGGGGCTCTACGAGCAGTACTTC; CDR3 protein: CASRLKVGLAGLYEQYF; clone size: .; V gene: TRBV19; D gene: TRBD2; J gene: TRBJ2-7
CDR3 DNA: TGTGCCAGCAGTTACTCGCAGGGAAAACCCACTGAAGCTTTCTTT; CDR3 protein: CASSYSQGKPTEAFF; clone size: once; V gene: TRBV6-5; D gene: .; J gene: TRBJ1-1
CDR3 DNA: TGTGCCAGCTCTAGGGGGCAGGGAGAGACCCAGTACTTC; CDR3 protein: CASSRGQGETQYF; clone size: .; V gene: TRBV11-2; D gene: TRBD1; J gene: TRBJ2-5
CDR3 DNA: TGTGCCAGCAGCTTTAACATCGACTATGGCTACCCCTTC; CDR3 protein: CASSFNIDYGYPF; clone size: few; V gene: TRBV5-5; D gene: .; J gene: TRBJ1-2
CDR3 DNA: TGTGCCAGCAGGTTTACCGGACAGGAAAACACTGAAGCTTTCTTT; CDR3 protein: CASRFTGQENTEAFF; clone size: few; V gene: TRBV27; D gene: TRBD1; J gene: TRBJ1-1
CDR3 DNA: TGCAGCGTCAGCAGGGGAAATGAGCAGTTCTTC; CDR3 protein: CSVSRGNEQFF; clone size: once; V gene: TRBV29-1; D gene: .; J gene: TRBJ2-1